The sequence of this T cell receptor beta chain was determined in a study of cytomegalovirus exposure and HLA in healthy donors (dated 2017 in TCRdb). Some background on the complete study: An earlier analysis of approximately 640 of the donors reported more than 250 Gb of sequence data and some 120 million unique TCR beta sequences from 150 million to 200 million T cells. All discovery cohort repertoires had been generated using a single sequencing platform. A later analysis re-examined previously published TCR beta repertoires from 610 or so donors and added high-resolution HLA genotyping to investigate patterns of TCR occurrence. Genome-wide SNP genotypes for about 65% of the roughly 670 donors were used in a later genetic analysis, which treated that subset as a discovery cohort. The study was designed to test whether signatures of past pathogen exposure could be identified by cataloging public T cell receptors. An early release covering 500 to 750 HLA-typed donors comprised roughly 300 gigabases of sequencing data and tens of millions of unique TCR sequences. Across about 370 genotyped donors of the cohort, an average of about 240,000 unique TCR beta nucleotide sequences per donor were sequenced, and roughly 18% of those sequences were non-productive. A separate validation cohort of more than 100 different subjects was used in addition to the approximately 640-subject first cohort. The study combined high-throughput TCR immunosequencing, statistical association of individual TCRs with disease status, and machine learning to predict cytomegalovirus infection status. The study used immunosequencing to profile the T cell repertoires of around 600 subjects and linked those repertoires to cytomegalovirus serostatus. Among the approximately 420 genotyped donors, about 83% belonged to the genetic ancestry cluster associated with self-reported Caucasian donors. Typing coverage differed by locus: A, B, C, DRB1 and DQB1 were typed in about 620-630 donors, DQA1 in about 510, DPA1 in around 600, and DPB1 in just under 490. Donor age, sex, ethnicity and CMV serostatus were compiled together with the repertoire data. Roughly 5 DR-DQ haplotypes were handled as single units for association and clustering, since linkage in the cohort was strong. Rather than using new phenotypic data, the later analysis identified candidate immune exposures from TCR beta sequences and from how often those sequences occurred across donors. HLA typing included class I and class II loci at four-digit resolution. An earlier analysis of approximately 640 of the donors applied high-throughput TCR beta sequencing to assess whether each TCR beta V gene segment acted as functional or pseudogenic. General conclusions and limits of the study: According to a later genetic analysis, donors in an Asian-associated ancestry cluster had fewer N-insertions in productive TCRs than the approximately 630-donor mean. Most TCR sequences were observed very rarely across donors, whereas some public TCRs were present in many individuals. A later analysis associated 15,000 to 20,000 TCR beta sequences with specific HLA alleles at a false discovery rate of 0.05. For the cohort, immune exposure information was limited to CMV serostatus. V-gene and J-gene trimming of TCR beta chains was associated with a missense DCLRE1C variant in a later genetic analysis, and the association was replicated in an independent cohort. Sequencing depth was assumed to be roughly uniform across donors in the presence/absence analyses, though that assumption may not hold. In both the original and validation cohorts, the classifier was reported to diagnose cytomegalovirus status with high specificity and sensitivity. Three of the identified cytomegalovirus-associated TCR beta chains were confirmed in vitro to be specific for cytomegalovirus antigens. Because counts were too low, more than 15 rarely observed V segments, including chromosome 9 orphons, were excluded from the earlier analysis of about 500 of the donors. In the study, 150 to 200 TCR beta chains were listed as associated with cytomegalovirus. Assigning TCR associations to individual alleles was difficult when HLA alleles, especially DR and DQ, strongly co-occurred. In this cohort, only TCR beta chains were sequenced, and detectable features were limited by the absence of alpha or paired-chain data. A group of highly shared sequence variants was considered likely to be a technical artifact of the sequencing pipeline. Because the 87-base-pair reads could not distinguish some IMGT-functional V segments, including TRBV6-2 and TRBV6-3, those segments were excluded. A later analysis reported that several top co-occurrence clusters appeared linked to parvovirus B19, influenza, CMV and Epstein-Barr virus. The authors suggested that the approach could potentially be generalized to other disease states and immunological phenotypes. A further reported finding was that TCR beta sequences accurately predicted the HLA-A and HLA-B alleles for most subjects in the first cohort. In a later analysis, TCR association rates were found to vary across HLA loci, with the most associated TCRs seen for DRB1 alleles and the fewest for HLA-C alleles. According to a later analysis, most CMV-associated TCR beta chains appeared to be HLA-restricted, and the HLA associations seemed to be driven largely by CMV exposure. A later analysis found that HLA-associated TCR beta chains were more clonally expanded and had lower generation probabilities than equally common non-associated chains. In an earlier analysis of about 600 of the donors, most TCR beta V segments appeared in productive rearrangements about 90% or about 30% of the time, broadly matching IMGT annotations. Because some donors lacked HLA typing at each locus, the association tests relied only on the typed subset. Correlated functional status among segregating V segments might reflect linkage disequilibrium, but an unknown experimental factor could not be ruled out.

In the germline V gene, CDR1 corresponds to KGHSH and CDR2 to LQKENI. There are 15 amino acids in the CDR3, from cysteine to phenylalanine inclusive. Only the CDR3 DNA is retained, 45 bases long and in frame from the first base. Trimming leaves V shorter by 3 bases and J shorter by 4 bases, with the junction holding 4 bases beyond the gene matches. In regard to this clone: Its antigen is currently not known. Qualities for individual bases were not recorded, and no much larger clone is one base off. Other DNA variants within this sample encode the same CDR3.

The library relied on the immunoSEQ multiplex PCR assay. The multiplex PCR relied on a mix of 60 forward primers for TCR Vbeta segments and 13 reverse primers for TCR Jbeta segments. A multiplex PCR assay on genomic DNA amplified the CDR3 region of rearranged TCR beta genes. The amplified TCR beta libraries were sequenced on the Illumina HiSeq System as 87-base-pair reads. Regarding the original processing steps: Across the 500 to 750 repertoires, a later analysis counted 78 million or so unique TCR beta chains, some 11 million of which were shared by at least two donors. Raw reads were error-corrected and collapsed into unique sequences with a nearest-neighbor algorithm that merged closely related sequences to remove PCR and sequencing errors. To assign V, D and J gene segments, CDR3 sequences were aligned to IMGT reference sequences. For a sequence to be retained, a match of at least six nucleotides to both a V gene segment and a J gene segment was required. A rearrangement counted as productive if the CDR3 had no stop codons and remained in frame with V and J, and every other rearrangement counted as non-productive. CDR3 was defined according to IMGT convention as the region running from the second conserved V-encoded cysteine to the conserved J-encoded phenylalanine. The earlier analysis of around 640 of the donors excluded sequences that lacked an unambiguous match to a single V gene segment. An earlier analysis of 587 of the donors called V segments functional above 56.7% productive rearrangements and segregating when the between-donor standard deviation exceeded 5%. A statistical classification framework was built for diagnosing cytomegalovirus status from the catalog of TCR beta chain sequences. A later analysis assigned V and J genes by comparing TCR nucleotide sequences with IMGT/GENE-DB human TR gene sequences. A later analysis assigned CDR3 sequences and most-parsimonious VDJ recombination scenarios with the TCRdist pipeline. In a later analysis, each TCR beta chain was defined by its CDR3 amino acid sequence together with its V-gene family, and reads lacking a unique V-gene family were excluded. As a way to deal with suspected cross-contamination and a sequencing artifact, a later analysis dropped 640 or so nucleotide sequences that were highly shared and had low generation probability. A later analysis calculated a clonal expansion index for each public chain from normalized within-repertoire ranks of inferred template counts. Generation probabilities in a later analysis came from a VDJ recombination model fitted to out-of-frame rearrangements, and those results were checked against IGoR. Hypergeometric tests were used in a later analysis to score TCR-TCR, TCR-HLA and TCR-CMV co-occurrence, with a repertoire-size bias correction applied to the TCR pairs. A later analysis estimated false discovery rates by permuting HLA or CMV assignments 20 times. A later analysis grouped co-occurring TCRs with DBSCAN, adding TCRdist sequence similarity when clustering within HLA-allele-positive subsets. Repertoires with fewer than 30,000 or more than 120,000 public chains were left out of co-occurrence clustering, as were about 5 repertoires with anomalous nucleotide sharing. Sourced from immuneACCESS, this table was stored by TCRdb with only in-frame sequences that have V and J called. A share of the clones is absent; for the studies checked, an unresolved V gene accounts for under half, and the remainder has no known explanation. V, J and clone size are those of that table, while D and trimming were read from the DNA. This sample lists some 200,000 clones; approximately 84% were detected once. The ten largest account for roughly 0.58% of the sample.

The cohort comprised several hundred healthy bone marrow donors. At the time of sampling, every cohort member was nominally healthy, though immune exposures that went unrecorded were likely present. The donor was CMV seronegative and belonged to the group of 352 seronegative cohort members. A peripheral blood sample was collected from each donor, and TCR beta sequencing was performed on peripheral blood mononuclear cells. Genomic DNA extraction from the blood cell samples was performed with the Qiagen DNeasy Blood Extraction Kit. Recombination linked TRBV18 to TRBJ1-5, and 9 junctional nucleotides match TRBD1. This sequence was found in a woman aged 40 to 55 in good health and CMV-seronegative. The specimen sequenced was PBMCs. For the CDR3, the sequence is CASSPLGQGNQPQHF. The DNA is TGTGCCAGCTCACCTCTCGGACAGGGGAATCAGCCCCAGCATTTT.